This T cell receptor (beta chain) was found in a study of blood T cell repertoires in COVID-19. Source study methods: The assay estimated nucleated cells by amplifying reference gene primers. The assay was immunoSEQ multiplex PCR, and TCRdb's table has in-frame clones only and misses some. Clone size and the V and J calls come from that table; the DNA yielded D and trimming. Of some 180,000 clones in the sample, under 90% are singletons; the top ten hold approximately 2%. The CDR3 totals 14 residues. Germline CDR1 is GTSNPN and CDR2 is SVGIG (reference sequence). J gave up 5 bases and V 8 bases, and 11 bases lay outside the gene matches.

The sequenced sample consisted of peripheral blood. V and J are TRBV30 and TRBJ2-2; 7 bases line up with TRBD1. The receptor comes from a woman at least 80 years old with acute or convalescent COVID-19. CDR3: CARSYDRVTGELFF. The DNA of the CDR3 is TGTGCCCGAAGCTACGACAGGGTAACCGGGGAGCTGTTTTTT.